This TCR beta chain was profiled in a study of T cell responses to AZD1222 COVID-19 vaccine. Findings of the study overall: Of the AZD1222 recipients, only 6 or 7 were seropositive at baseline. A reported finding is that nearly half of spike-specific TCRs target unmutated variant regions. Donors skewed white British and female; clonal diversity was possibly underestimated.

V was trimmed by 1 base and J by 7 bases, leaving 26 bases between them. The germline V gene has CDR1 LNHDA and CDR2 SQIVND (reference sequence). This CDR3 is 19 amino acids long. Note on this clone: Its specificity is unknown.

TCRdb's copy holds only in-frame clones and misses some; the assay was immunoSEQ multiplex PCR. The sample lists roughly 100,000 clones, 88% seen once, with about 9.7% in the top ten. This chain joins TRBV19 and TRBJ2-1, with D perhaps being TRBD1 or TRBD2 (5 bases each). This TCR came from an adult in good health. The sequenced sample was peripheral blood, obtained on day 0 of AZD1222 vaccination. CDR3 DNA: TGTGCCAGTAGTATAGGTCGGGCCAGGGCGAGGGTCTCCACAAATGAGCAGTTCTTC. It is translated as CASSIGRARARVSTNEQFF.